The present T cell receptor (beta chain) was sequenced within a study of human T cells and chemical hapten exposure. General study results and limits: In the PT1 data, expanded TCR counts showed a positive correlation with patch test score.

The study used a library that attached unique molecular identifiers to individual cDNA molecules. TCRdb re-analysed the RACE reads in MiXCR, keeping a single row per CDR3 protein. The table includes about 90,000 distinct CDR3 sequences, 11% detected once. As for this clonotype: What it binds is not known.

There are 14 residues in the CDR3. Germline assignment: CDR1 SGHRS and CDR2 YFSETQ. V was clipped by 5 bases and J by 6 bases; unmatched bases: 10. Indicated time point: patch test 3, about 24 weeks after DPC sensitization. The treatment was: therapeutic diphenylcyclopropenone sensitization with weekly scalp DPC. The clonotype comes from a woman under 40 with alopecia areata. Some clones in this sample may be carry-over from other donors' samples. This material consisted of whole blood, taken in connection with sensitization to the hapten diphenylcyclopropenone (DPC). The chain carries TRBV5-1 and TRBJ1-1; TRBD1 matches 7 bases. CDR3 DNA sequence: TGCGCCAGCAGGGGAGGGGGCGCAATGTCTGAAGCTTTCTTT. Encoded protein: CASRGGGAMSEAFF.